Below, one T cell receptor (beta chain) is given with its context. Its antigen is unknown. This entry belongs to a study of Ad26.COV2.S vaccination and SARS-CoV-2 variants. Study-level background: Participant was drawn from the COV1001 Ad26.COV2.S trial arm. Intramuscular Ad26.COV2.S doses were given once or twice, 56 days apart.

Germline values: CDR1 SGHAT, CDR2 FQNNGV. The CDR3 has 12 residues. V gave up 1 base and J gave up 10 bases, with 8 bases separating them. Specified treatment: 15 to 20 received Ad26.COV2.S at low or high dose, single or two shots; about 5 received placebo; per-sample allocation not given. Following the first vaccine or placebo injection, samples were taken on day 63. Boston provided a donor who was an adult aged 18-55 years. Data came from immunoSEQ multiplex PCR; TCRdb stores just in-frame clones and leaves some out. The data contain 250,000 to 300,000 clones, 87% of them singletons. The study's findings and limits: Compared with placebo recipients, vaccine recipients had higher spike-specific TCR breadth.

This chain joins TRBV11-2 and TRBJ2-1; D unclear. The source is a person aged 18-65 years who received the Ad26.COV2.S COVID-19 vaccine or a placebo. The source was peripheral blood, collected in a trial of Ad26.COV2.S vaccine versus placebo. DNA for the CDR3: TGTGCCAGCAGCTTAGTTAGTTTGGAGCAGTTCTTC. Translating gives CASSLVSLEQFF.